This is a list of T cell receptor beta chains from one sample in a study of identical twins. Each CDR3 protein gets one entry after TCRdb re-called the 5' RACE reads with MiXCR. The profile shows roughly 770,000 distinct CDR3 sequences, 18% of them singletons. This sample also appeared in a second study, on T cells expressing NK-cell markers.

Sequencing used PBMCs. These receptors all come from a woman under 30 in good health. Both conserved end residues are part of each CDR3. D genes are given only for firm matches. Expanded clones are given a class, and other clones once, few, many or no size at all.

.,TRBJ1-1,TRBV24-1,TRBD1,CATNTPTGYTEAFF,TGTGCCACCAACACCCCGACAGGGTACACTGAAGCTTTCTTT
.,TRBJ2-3,TRBV20-1,.,CSANRVSGVPDTQYF,TGCAGTGCCAATCGTGTATCGGGGGTCCCAGATACGCAGTATTTT
.,TRBJ2-7,TRBV7-8,TRBD2,CASSLLRAGGSYEQYF,TGTGCCAGCAGCTTATTGCGAGCGGGAGGTTCCTACGAGCAGTACTTC
few,TRBJ2-7,TRBV20-1,.,CSARGGQGGYEQYF,TGCAGTGCTCGGGGCGGGCAGGGGGGCTACGAGCAGTACTTC
.,TRBJ2-7,TRBV24-1,.,CATSVTGRTYEQYF,TGTGCCACCAGTGTTACAGGGAGGACCTACGAGCAGTACTTC
few,TRBJ2-7,TRBV20-1,.,CSARSRHYEQYF,TGCAGTGCTAGATCGCGGCACTACGAGCAGTACTTC
.,TRBJ2-1,TRBV7-6,TRBD1,CASSLDPGTGGYNEQFF,TGTGCCAGCAGCTTAGACCCTGGGACAGGGGGCTACAATGAGCAGTTCTTC
.,TRBJ2-3,TRBV20-1,TRBD1,CSATDGDSTQYF,TGCAGTGCTACCGATGGGGACAGTACGCAGTATTTT
few,TRBJ2-1,TRBV29-1,.,CSVERSGRGTYNEQFF,TGCAGCGTTGAAAGGTCCGGCAGGGGAACCTACAATGAGCAGTTCTTC
few,TRBJ2-5,TRBV12-3/TRBV12-4,.,CASTPGLPSSETQYF,TGTGCCAGCACTCCGGGACTCCCTAGTTCGGAGACCCAGTACTTC
few,TRBJ2-1,TRBV20-1,TRBD2,CSARGGEVTSGSRIGNEQFF,TGCAGTGCTAGAGGGGGGGAAGTGACTAGCGGGAGCCGAATTGGGAATGAGCAGTTCTTC
.,TRBJ2-1,TRBV5-1,.,CASSLGDLNEQFF,TGCGCCAGCAGCTTGGGGGACTTAAATGAGCAGTTCTTC
.,TRBJ2-5,TRBV5-1,TRBD1,CASSLARTGETQYF,TGCGCCAGCAGCTTGGCCAGGACAGGAGAGACCCAGTACTTC
.,TRBJ2-7,TRBV20-1,TRBD2,CSAEGLSDEQYF,TGCAGTGCTGAGGGACTATCGGACGAGCAGTACTTC
many,TRBJ2-3,TRBV6-1,.,CASKTAAEGTDTQYF,TGTGCCAGCAAAACAGCAGCCGAAGGCACAGATACGCAGTATTTT
few,TRBJ2-7,TRBV19,.,CASSVQGGDEQYF,TGTGCCAGTAGTGTACAGGGTGGCGACGAGCAGTACTTC
few,TRBJ2-4,TRBV12-3/TRBV12-4,TRBD1,CASSSRQGAGKNIQYF,TGTGCCAGCAGTTCGCGACAGGGGGCTGGCAAAAACATTCAGTACTTC
once,TRBJ2-3,TRBV12-3/TRBV12-4,TRBD2,CASTGRLAGGTDTQYF,TGTGCCAGCACCGGCCGACTAGCGGGGGGCACAGATACGCAGTATTTT
.,TRBJ1-2,TRBV5-1,TRBD1,CASSARTGNYGYTF,TGCGCCAGCAGCGCGCGGACAGGGAACTATGGCTACACCTTC
few,TRBJ2-1,TRBV20-1,TRBD2,CSALTSGGPSYNEQFF,TGCAGTGCTCTTACTAGCGGGGGTCCTTCCTACAATGAGCAGTTCTTC
few,TRBJ2-1,TRBV5-5,.,CASSLFGGPNEQFF,TGTGCCAGCAGCTTGTTTGGAGGGCCGAATGAGCAGTTCTTC
.,TRBJ2-7,TRBV29-1,.,CSARSGVYEQYF,TGCAGCGCCCGAAGCGGCGTATACGAGCAGTACTTC
few,TRBJ2-1,TRBV2,.,CASSDFSRSSYNEQFF,TGTGCCAGCAGTGATTTTAGCCGGAGCTCCTACAATGAGCAGTTCTTC
.,TRBJ1-2,TRBV6-2/TRBV6-3,.,CASSYGGKYYGYTF,TGTGCCAGCAGTTACGGAGGAAAGTACTATGGCTACACCTTC
.,TRBJ2-7,TRBV29-1,TRBD1,CSVVTGTAVLEQYF,TGCAGCGTTGTTACGGGGACAGCAGTCCTTGAGCAGTACTTC
few,TRBJ2-1,TRBV18,.,CASSPGGNTRNEQFF,TGTGCCAGCTCACCAGGCGGGAACACAAGGAATGAGCAGTTCTTC
few,TRBJ1-4,TRBV20-1,TRBD1,CSATDRGDEKLFF,TGCAGTGCTACGGACAGGGGGGATGAAAAACTGTTTTTT
.,TRBJ1-1,TRBV11-3,TRBD1,CASSTTGQGAAFF,TGTGCCAGCAGCACAACCGGACAGGGGGCAGCTTTCTTT
.,TRBJ1-1,TRBV12-3/TRBV12-4,.,CASSPGSTGDTEAFF,TGTGCCAGCAGCCCGGGGTCGACCGGGGACACTGAAGCTTTCTTT